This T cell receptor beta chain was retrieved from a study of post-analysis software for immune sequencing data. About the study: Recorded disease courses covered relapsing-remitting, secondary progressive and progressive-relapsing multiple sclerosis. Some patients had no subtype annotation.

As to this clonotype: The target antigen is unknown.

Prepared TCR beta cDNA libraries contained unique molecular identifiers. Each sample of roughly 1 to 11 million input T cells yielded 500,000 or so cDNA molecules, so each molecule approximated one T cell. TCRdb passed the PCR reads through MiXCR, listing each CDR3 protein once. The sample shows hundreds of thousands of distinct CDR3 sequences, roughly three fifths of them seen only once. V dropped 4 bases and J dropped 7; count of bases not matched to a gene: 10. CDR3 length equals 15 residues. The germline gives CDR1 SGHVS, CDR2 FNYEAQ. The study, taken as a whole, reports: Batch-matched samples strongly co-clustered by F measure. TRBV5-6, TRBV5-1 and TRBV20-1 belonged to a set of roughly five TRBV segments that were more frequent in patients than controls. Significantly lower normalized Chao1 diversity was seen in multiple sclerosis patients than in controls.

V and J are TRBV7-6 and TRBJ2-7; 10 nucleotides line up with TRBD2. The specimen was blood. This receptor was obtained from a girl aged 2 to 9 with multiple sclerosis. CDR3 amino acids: CASSSALAGESEQYF. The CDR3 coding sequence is TGTGCCAGCAGCTCAGCCCTAGCGGGAGAGAGTGAGCAGTACTTC.